The source of this T cell receptor (beta chain) is a study of blood T cell repertoires in COVID-19. Clones were read by immunoSEQ multiplex PCR, and TCRdb kept only the in-frame ones, dropping some. The sample lists roughly 100,000 clones; 81% were seen once. V was pared by 1 base and J by 6 bases, with 9 bases between. CDR1 is WSHSY and CDR2 is SAAADI in the germline V gene. This CDR3 has 13 residues. The TCR was taken from a man at least 80 years old with COVID-19, enrolled during active disease. The specimen was peripheral blood. This chain joins TRBV10-2 and TRBJ1-1; D unclear. CDR3 nucleotides: TGCGCCAGCAGTGAGTGGGCGGGCGCTGAAGCTTTCTTT. This gives the protein CASSEWAGAEAFF.